The sample holds many counts of the clone carrying this T cell receptor beta chain. This record belongs to a study of neurological immune-mediated disorders. Noted time point: longitudinal time-point 1 (baseline). TCRdb re-called the 5' RACE reads with MiXCR, one entry per CDR3 protein. The sample includes tens of thousands of distinct CDR3 sequences, around a tenth of them seen just once. The germline V gene has CDR1 SGHTA and CDR2 FQGTGA. Trimming cost V 1 base and J 6 bases, with 12 bases left between them. The CDR3 totals 14 residues. This clonotype was sampled from a male donor with HTLV-1-associated myelopathy (HAM/TSP). Sequences were obtained from PBMCs. The chain combines TRBV7-3 with TRBJ1-1, with TRBD1 as a possible D gene (5 bases). This chain's CDR3 is CASSLIAGTAEAFF. The CDR3 nucleotides are TGTGCCAGCAGCTTAATTGCAGGGACCGCTGAAGCTTTCTTT. The variable domain in full, completed from reference TRBV7-3 and TRBJ1-1, reads GAGVSQTPSNKVTEKGKYVELRCDPISGHTALYWYRQSLGQGPEFLIYFQGTGAADDSGLPNDRFFAVRPEGSVSTLKIQRTERGDSAVYLCASSLIAGTAEAFFGQGTRLTVV.